In this sample, the clone carrying this TCR beta chain turned up many times. These data belong to a study of T cells in Graves' hyperthyroidism and ophthalmopathy. The TCR beta CDR3 regions underwent amplification using RNA transcripts as the source. The HTBI primer set served for first-round RT-PCR of the TCR CDR3. TCRdb itself ran the multiplex PCR reads through MiXCR, one entry per CDR3 protein. The data contain 730,000 or so distinct CDR3 sequences, approximately 19% of them singletons. Unmatched junction bases numbered 7, after V lost 5 bases and J lost 3 bases. Germline CDR1 reads MNHEY; CDR2 reads SVGEGT. The CDR3 is made up of 16 amino acids.

The chain recombines TRBV6-2 or TRBV6-3 with TRBJ1-1, with 12 bases that match TRBD1. This TCR came from a woman aged 50 to 65 with Graves' hyperthyroidism that later progressed to Graves' ophthalmopathy. The specimen sequenced was blood. The CDR3 spells CASSRGQGALDTEAFF. The CDR3 region has the DNA TGTGCCAGCAGTAGGGGACAGGGGGCACTGGACACTGAAGCTTTCTTT.